Shown below are 7 T cell receptor beta chains from a single sample sequenced in a study of T cell changes during pregnancy in multiple sclerosis. Only in-frame clones appear in the TCRdb table, and some are missing; sequencing was by immunoSEQ multiplex PCR. The sample lists 50,000 to 65,000 clones; approximately 94% were seen once. The sample was CD8+ T cells from peripheral blood mononuclear cells, taken in the second trimester of pregnancy. These receptors were taken from a female donor with multiple sclerosis, enrolled in a pregnancy study.

The chain joins TRBV5-1 to TRBJ2-7, with D perhaps matching TRBD1 (5 bases). Germline assignment: CDR1 SGHRS and CDR2 YFSETQ. Deletions cut 0 bases from V and 2 bases from J, with 6 bases between. The CDR3 totals 13 residues. The CDR3 region has the DNA TGCGCCAGCAGCTTGGCCAGGGCCTACGAGCAGTACTTC. Amino acid sequence: CASSLARAYEQYF.

This clone was counted once. The chain recombines TRBV30 with TRBJ2-7; TRBD2 agrees at 11 bases. The germline gives CDR1 GTSNPN, CDR2 SVGIG (reference sequence). Unmatched junction bases numbered 9, after V lost 3 bases and J lost 2 bases. The CDR3 sequence is 16 residues long. In DNA form, the CDR3 reads TGTGCCTGGAGAGTCATAGCGGGAGGGCCCCCCTACGAGCAGTACTTC. Residues: CAWRVIAGGPPYEQYF.

CDR3 sequence reads: CASSLTLQGPTYEQYF. The CDR3 DNA is TGTGCCAGCAGCTTAACCTTACAGGGGCCAACCTACGAGCAGTACTTC. V and J are TRBV7-8 and TRBJ2-7; 7 bases fit TRBD1. This CDR3 has 16 amino acids. CDR1 and CDR2 (germline): SGHVS, FQNEAQ. The trim removed 2 bases at V and 2 bases at J, leaving 9 bases unmatched.

The V call is TRBV27, the J call TRBJ2-7, with D unresolved. CDR3 length: 14 amino acids. CDR1 is MNHEY, CDR2 SMNVEV, per germline (reference sequence). Trimming shortened V by 0 bases and J by 1 base, and 7 bases separated the two germline ends. CDR3 bases: TGTGCCAGCAGTTTATCAGGCAGGTCCTACGAGCAGTACTTC. Amino acids: CASSLSGRSYEQYF.

The chain combines TRBV27 with TRBJ2-1; TRBD2 matches 9 bases. The CDR3 extends over 16 amino acids. Losses at the gene ends were 4 bases for V and 5 bases for J; bases not matched to a gene: 9. Germline assignment: CDR1 MNHEY and CDR2 SMNVEV (reference sequence). The CDR3 sequence: CASSSPTSGLNNEQFF. In DNA, the CDR3 is TGTGCCAGCAGTTCACCGACTAGCGGACTCAACAATGAGCAGTTCTTC.

V usage is TRBV28 and J usage is TRBJ1-3; maybe TRBD1 (5 bases). CDR3 length: 14 amino acids. Germline V lookup: CDR1 MDHEN, CDR2 SYDVKM. The V gene lost 3 bases and the J gene lost 8 bases, with 14 bases spanning the gap. CDR3 coding DNA: TGTGCCAGCAGTTTTTTAGGGGCGACGGACACCATATATTTT. Protein: CASSFLGATDTIYF. Full variable domain (outside the CDR3, taken from reference TRBV28 and TRBJ1-3): DVKVTQSSRYLVKRTGEKVFLECVQDMDHENMFWYRQDPGLGLRLIYFSYDVKMKEKGDIPEGYSVSREKKERFSLILESASTNQTSMYLCASSFLGATDTIYFGEGSWLTVV.

The chain links TRBV7-9 to TRBJ2-3, with 8 bases matching TRBD1. Per the germline V gene, CDR1 is SEHNR and CDR2 is FQNEAQ (reference sequence). The CDR3 sequence is 15 residues long. Trimming cost V 5 bases and J 8 bases; bases outside gene matches: 12. CDR3 residues: CASSPPDRVKGTQYF. The CDR3 DNA is TGTGCCAGCAGCCCCCCGGACAGGGTTAAGGGTACGCAGTATTTT.